The sample holds a few counts of the clone carrying this T cell receptor (beta chain). Data came from immunoSEQ multiplex PCR; TCRdb stores just in-frame clones and leaves some out. This table has some 170,000 clones, about 80% appearing once. The data belong to a study of blood T cell repertoires in COVID-19. Study overall: PBMCs, B-cell-depleted T cells, or T cells were the source of the cDNA or gDNA that made up the material.

V shed 4 bases and J 2 bases; nucleotides not matched to a gene: 9. The length of the CDR3 is 16 residues. The V gene's germline CDR1 is SQVTM and CDR2 ANQGSEA. Sequencing was carried out using peripheral blood. The clonotype was recovered from a man aged 55 to 69 with acute or convalescent COVID-19. The chain couples TRBV29-1 to TRBJ2-2, with 8 bases fitting TRBD1. The CDR3 loop is CSVGAGTGLNTGELFF. CDR3 bases: TGCAGCGTTGGTGCGGGGACAGGTCTTAACACCGGGGAGCTGTTTTTT.